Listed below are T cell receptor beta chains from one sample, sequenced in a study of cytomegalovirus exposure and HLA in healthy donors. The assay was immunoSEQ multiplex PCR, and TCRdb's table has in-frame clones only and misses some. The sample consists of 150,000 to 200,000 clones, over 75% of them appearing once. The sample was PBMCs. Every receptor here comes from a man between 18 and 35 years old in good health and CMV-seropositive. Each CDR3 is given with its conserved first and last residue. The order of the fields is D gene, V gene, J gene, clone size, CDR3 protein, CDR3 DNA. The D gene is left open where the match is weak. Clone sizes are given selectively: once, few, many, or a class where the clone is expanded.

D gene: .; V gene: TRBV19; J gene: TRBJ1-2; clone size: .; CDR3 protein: CASSVTGPLNYGYTF; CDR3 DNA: TGTGCCAGTAGTGTGACAGGACCCCTAAACTATGGCTACACCTTC
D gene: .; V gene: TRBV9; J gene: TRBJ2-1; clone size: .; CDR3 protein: CASSAETALSSYNEQFF; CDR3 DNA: TGTGCCAGCAGCGCAGAGACAGCTCTGAGCTCCTACAATGAGCAGTTCTTC
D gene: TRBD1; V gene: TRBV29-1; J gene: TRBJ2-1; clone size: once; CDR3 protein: CSITQGAYNEQFF; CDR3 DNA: TGCAGCATCACCCAGGGGGCCTACAATGAGCAGTTCTTC
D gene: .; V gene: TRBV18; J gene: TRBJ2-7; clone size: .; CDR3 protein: CASSNRLGYEQYF; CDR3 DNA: TGTGCCAGCTCAAACAGGTTGGGCTACGAGCAGTACTTC
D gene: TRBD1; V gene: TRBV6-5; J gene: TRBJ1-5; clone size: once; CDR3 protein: CASHFGTVGNQPQHF; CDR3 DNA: TGTGCCAGCCACTTCGGGACAGTAGGCAATCAGCCCCAGCATTTT
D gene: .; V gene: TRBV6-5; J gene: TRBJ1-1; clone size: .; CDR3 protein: CASSSGVTEAFF; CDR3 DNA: TGTGCCAGCAGTTCCGGGGTTACTGAGGCTTTCTTT
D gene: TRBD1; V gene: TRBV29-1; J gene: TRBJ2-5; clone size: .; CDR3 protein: CSGGGPQQTQYF; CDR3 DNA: TGCAGCGGAGGGGGCCCCCAGCAGACCCAGTACTTC
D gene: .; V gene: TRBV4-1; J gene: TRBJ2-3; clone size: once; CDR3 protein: CASSPWAGQHASTDTQYF; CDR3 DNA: TGCGCCAGCAGCCCCTGGGCGGGGCAGCACGCTAGCACAGATACGCAGTATTTT
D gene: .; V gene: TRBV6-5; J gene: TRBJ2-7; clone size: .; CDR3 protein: CASSTGGLEQYF; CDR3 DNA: TGTGCCAGCAGTACTGGAGGGCTCGAGCAGTACTTC
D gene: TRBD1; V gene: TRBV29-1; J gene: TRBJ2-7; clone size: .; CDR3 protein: CSVTGQGTYEQYF; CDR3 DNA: TGCAGCGTGACGGGACAGGGGACCTACGAGCAGTACTTC
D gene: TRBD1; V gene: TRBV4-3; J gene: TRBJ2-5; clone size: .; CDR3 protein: CASSPSRGETQYF; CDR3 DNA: TGCGCCAGCAGCCCTAGCAGGGGGGAGACCCAGTACTTC
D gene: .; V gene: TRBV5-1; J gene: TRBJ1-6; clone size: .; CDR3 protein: CASSLVDRNSPLHF; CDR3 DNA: TGCGCCAGCAGCTTGGTAGATCGGAATTCACCCCTCCACTTT
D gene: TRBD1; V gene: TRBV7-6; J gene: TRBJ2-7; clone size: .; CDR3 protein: CASSLGATGTGTYEQYF; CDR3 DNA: TGTGCCAGCAGCTTAGGGGCTACCGGGACAGGAACCTACGAGCAGTACTTC
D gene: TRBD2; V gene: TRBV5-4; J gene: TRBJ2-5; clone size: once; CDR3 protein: CASRDGRGGFGETQYF; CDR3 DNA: TGTGCCAGCAGGGATGGGCGGGGGGGTTTCGGGGAGACCCAGTACTTC
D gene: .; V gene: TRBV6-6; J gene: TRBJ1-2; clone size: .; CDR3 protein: CASSFTENYGYTF; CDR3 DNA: TGTGCCAGCAGTTTTACAGAGAACTATGGCTACACCTTC
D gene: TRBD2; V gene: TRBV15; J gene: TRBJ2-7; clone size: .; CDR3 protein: CATSTARLGGIYEQYF; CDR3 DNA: TGTGCCACCAGCACAGCACGACTGGGGGGGATCTACGAGCAGTACTTC
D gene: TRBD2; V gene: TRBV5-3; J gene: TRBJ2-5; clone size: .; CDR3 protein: CARSQRTSGGLRAETQYF; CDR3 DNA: TGTGCCAGAAGCCAACGGACTAGCGGGGGGCTACGGGCGGAGACCCAGTACTTC
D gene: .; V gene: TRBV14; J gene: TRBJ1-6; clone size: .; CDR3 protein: CASSRSGTVNSPLHF; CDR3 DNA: TGTGCCAGCAGCCGTAGCGGGACGGTAAATTCACCCCTCCACTTT
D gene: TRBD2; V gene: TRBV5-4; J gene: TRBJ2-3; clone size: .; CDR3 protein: CASSSGLAGVTDTQYF; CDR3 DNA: TGTGCCAGCAGTTCCGGACTAGCGGGGGTTACAGATACGCAGTATTTT
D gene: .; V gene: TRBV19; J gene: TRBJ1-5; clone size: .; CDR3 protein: CASSPGGEGGQPQHF; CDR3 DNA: TGTGCCAGTAGTCCAGGAGGGGAGGGCGGTCAGCCCCAGCATTTT
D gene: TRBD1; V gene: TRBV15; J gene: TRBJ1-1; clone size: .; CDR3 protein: CATSRAQGMNTEAFF; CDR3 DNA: TGTGCCACCAGCAGAGCACAGGGGATGAACACTGAAGCTTTCTTT
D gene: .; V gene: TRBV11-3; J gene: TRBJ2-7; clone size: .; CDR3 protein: CASSFSDSTYEQYF; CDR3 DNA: TGTGCCAGCAGCTTTTCGGACAGTACCTACGAGCAGTACTTC
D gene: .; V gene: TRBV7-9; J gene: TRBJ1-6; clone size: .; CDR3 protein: CASSLVRGNPQNSPLHF; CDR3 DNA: TGTGCCAGCAGCTTAGTTCGCGGTAACCCACAAAATTCACCCCTCCACTTT
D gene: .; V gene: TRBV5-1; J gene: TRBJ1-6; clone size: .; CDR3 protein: CASSLAGSGAMSPLHF; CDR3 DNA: TGCGCCAGCAGCTTGGCCGGTTCTGGGGCGATGTCACCCCTCCACTTT
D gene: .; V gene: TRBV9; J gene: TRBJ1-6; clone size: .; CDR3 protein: CASSVALQGHNSPLHF; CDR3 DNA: TGTGCCAGCAGCGTAGCGTTGCAGGGCCATAATTCACCCCTCCACTTT
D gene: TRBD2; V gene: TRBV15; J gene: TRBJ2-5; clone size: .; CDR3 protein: CATSRGLAGQETQYF; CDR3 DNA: TGTGCCACCAGCAGGGGACTAGCGGGGCAAGAGACCCAGTACTTC
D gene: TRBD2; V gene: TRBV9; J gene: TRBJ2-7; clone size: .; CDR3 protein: CASSVGGLAANEQYF; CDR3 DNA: TGTGCCAGCAGCGTGGGGGGACTAGCGGCAAACGAGCAGTACTTC
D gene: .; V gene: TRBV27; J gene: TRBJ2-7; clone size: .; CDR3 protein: CASRYRAMATYEQYF; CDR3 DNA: TGTGCCAGCAGATACAGGGCTATGGCCACCTACGAGCAGTACTTC
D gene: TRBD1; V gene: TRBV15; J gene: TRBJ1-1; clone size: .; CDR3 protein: CATSRIQGAGTEAFF; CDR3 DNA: TGTGCCACCAGCAGAATTCAGGGGGCCGGAACTGAAGCTTTCTTT